The 14 T cell receptor beta chains below all came from one sample that was sequenced in a study of shared clonotypes between healthy human individuals. Naive CD8 isolation took CD45RO-negative cells positively selected for CCR7 and excluded terminally differentiated effector memory CD45RA+ cells. Using immunoSEQ multiplex PCR, the repertoire was profiled, and TCRdb retains in-frame clones only, with some absent. The sample has about 2 million clones, 85% to 95% seen once. Material: naive CD8+ T cells sorted from blood. These receptor sequences come from a man younger than 35 in good health.

The V call is TRBV5-1, the J call TRBJ2-1; 10 nucleotides line up with TRBD2. The CDR3 consists of 15 residues. With V trimmed by 4 bases and J by 7 bases, 8 bases remained unmatched. CDR1 and CDR2 (germline): SGHRS, YFSETQ. The CDR3 bases are TGCGCCAGCAGCCTGCCAGCGGGGGGGCTGAATGAGCAGTTCTTC. This sequence encodes CASSLPAGGLNEQFF.

V is TRBV12-5 and J is TRBJ1-1; TRBD1 agrees at 7 bases. This CDR3 contains 14 residues. The V segment lost 9 bases and the J segment 2 bases; nucleotides outside the gene matches: 9. Germline CDR1 LGHNT, CDR2 FRNRAP. The CDR3 here is CASTIQGSNTEAFF. CDR3 bases: TGTGCTAGCACAATACAGGGGTCCAACACTGAAGCTTTCTTT.

With respect to this clone: The junction differs from germline at one of its ends, possibly a read error. This chain joins TRBV9 and TRBJ2-7; 9 bases map to TRBD1. Germline CDR1 is SGDLS and CDR2 is YYNGEE. There are 15 residues in the CDR3. As DNA, the CDR3 is TGCGCCAGCAGCCCTCGGAGGACAGGGGACTACGAGCAGTACTTC. This gives the protein CASSPRRTGDYEQYF.

The V and J genes are TRBV5-4 and TRBJ2-7, with 10 bases aligning to TRBD2. The CDR3 length is 17 residues. The germline gives CDR1 SGHNT, CDR2 YYREEE (reference sequence). The trim removed 0 bases at V and 3 bases at J, leaving 9 bases unmatched. The CDR3 here is CASSLGTEGLAYYEQYF. The CDR3, as DNA: TGTGCCAGCAGCTTGGGGACCGAGGGACTAGCGTACTACGAGCAGTACTTC.

This chain uses TRBV15 with TRBJ2-1; 9 nucleotides agree with TRBD1. The CDR3 is 14 amino acids. The J segment lost 7 bases and the V segment lost 5 bases, leaving 6 bases of the junction unmatched. The germline gives CDR1 LNHNV, CDR2 YYDKDF (reference sequence). The CDR3 DNA reads as TGTGCCACCAGCGTCGGGACAGGGTTGAATGAGCAGTTCTTC. This gives the protein CATSVGTGLNEQFF.

The chain couples TRBV10-1 to TRBJ2-3; TRBD2 agrees at 12 bases. This CDR3 has 16 amino acids. CDR1 is WNHNN, CDR2 SYGVQD, per germline (reference sequence). V was clipped by 3 bases and J by 0 bases; unmatched bases: 1. CDR3 residues: CASSEGTSGSTDTQYF. As DNA, the CDR3 is TGCGCCAGCAGTGAAGGGACTAGCGGGAGCACAGATACGCAGTATTTT.

The chain carries TRBV5-6 and TRBJ2-5; D remains unclear. Per the germline V gene, CDR1 is SGHDT and CDR2 is YYEEEE. Trimming took 0 bases from V and 5 from J, leaving 8 bases between them. The CDR3 totals 13 residues. The CDR3 nucleotides read TGTGCCAGCAGCTTGGGAGCCGGTGAGACCCAGTACTTC. Translating it yields CASSLGAGETQYF.

This clone appeared once. The chain couples TRBV4-3 to TRBJ2-2; the match to TRBD1 covers 9 bases. The junction had 10 bases not matched to a gene; V was cut back by 2 bases and J by 3 bases. Germline V gives CDR1 LGHNA, CDR2 YSLEER. This CDR3 is built from 18 residues. CDR3 in amino acids: CASSQLWLDRGDTGELFF. The CDR3 nucleotides read TGCGCCAGCAGCCAACTCTGGTTGGACAGGGGAGACACCGGGGAGCTGTTTTTT.

The chain couples TRBV10-2 to TRBJ2-7; D possibly uses TRBD1 or TRBD2 (5 bases each). Trimming pared 3 bases from V and 6 bases from J, leaving 15 bases between. Germline V gene data show CDR1 as WSHSY and CDR2 as SAAADI. The CDR3 sequence is 14 residues long. The CDR3 DNA reads as TGCGCCAGCAGTGAAGTAGGGACCTACTCCGAGCAGTACTTC. It translates to CASSEVGTYSEQYF.

As for this clone: Compared with germline, one end of the junction differs, possibly owing to a read error. The same CDR3 can be traced to other DNA sequences in this sample. The rearrangement uses TRBV10-2 and TRBJ2-7; a possible D gene is TRBD2 (5 bases). Per germline, CDR1 WSHSY and CDR2 SAAADI. This CDR3 has 11 amino acids. In DNA form, the CDR3 reads TGCACCAGCAGTCGGGGTTACGAGCAGTACTTC. Translating gives CTSSRGYEQYF.

The genes are TRBV4-3 and TRBJ1-4; no firm D call. The CDR3 loop spans 17 amino acids. The V gene lost 4 bases and the J gene lost 0 bases, with 15 bases spanning the gap. Germline lookup yields CDR1 LGHNA and CDR2 YSLEER. In DNA, the CDR3 is TGCGCCAGCAGCCTCTATGGACCGCCCGCAACTAATGAAAAACTGTTTTTT. It yields the protein CASSLYGPPATNEKLFF.

Concerning this clone: Other DNA sequences from this sample encode an identical CDR3 as well. The rearrangement links TRBV30 to TRBJ2-2, with D tentatively TRBD1 (6 bases). Between the trimmed V and J ends, which lost 2 bases and 6 bases, there was a span of 10 bases. This CDR3 comprises 13 residues. Germline assignment: CDR1 GTSNPN and CDR2 SVGIG (reference sequence). The CDR3 loop reads CAWSLTGPGELFF. CDR3 nucleotide sequence: TGTGCCTGGAGTTTGACAGGCCCCGGGGAGCTGTTTTTT. Based on the CDR3 plus reference TRBV30 and TRBJ2-2, the full variable domain is SQTIHQWPATLVQPVGSPLSLECTVEGTSNPNLYWYRQAAGRGLQLLFYSVGIGQISSEVPQNLSASRPQDRQFILSSKKLLLSDSGFYLCAWSLTGPGELFFGEGSRLTVL.

The rearrangement uses TRBV28 and TRBJ2-7, with 8 bases lining up with TRBD1. In germline, CDR1 is MDHEN, CDR2 SYDVKM. This CDR3 is 13 amino acids long. The ends lost 6 bases at V and 5 bases at J; junction bases unmatched: 6. CDR3 amino acids: CASSRTGSDEQYF. CDR3 coding DNA: TGTGCCAGCAGCCGGACAGGGAGCGACGAGCAGTACTTC. The full variable domain, rest sourced from reference TRBV28 and TRBJ2-7, is DVKVTQSSRYLVKRTGEKVFLECVQDMDHENMFWYRQDPGLGLRLIYFSYDVKMKEKGDIPEGYSVSREKKERFSLILESASTNQTSMYLCASSRTGSDEQYFGPGTRLTVT.

The rearrangement uses TRBV13 and TRBJ1-6; the D is unclear. Germline CDR1 and CDR2: PRHDT and FYEKMQ (reference sequence). CDR3 size: 16 residues. V shed 1 base and J shed 0 bases, with 7 bases lying between them. This CDR3 is CASSLAGRSYNSPLHF. The CDR3 nucleotides read TGTGCCAGCAGCTTAGCAGGACGCTCCTATAATTCACCCCTCCACTTT.